Detailed here is one T cell receptor beta chain. Its antigen specificity is not known. Per-base qualities were not stored, and no clone one base away is much larger. The data were obtained in a study of prognosis after radiotherapy for stage I lung cancer (dated by TCRdb to about 2021). Concerning the study at large: Between early 2018 and early 2019, over 15 patients with stage I NSCLC were enrolled in Nanjing, China. Fourteen cases involved newly diagnosed primary stage I lung tumors, and roughly 5 involved oligometastatic NSCLC subsequent to surgical resection of the primary tumor. All patients were regarded as medically inoperable, because of comorbidities in roughly twelve patients and refusal of surgery in more than 5 patients. Ages in the cohort of some 13 men and 6 women ranged from roughly 50 to 90 years, with a median of 74. Squamous cell carcinoma histology was identified in roughly seven patients, and adenocarcinoma histology was identified in about twelve patients. SBRT was delivered in 3 to 5 fractions with a biologically effective dose of at least 100 Gy, and image-guided IMRT or VMAT was used for delivery. No patient received concurrent therapy alongside SBRT. After SBRT, distant metastases developed in four of the 19 patients at a median of 7 months, while the remaining 15 patients had no significant progression. This study profiled peripheral blood TCR beta repertoires from stage I NSCLC patients before and after stereotactic body radiotherapy and linked the repertoires to distant failure. The study sequenced about 40 blood samples from some 20 patients, one before and one after SBRT per patient. Summary of the overall study and its limitations: Limitations of the study included a small cohort and short follow-up, and the study findings need independent validation. Whether the expanded TCR clones were tumor-specific was not determined. After SBRT, the number of unique TCR clones decreased (median about 9,100 before versus several thousand after; Wilcoxon paired P=0.011). None of the reported P values were adjusted for multiple comparisons. TRBV and TRBJ usage frequencies reportedly varied with metastasis status, involving two V genes at baseline and nine V and two J genes after SBRT. Post-SBRT Shannon entropy and its change from baseline were lower in patients who developed distant metastases; baseline Shannon entropy was not associated with metastases.

Reading the germline V gene (reference sequence) gives CDR1 DFQATT and CDR2 SNEGSKA. Measured from the cysteine to the phenylalanine, the CDR3 is 17 residues long. Only the CDR3 region is kept as DNA, spanning 51 bases read in frame from base 1. Unmatched junction bases come to 15, with V trimmed by 1 base and J by 3 bases. All patients had node-negative disease on CT and PET/CT, and none had a history of other malignancies or prior chemotherapy or radiotherapy. At each of the two time points, six milliliters of peripheral venous blood were collected into EDTA tubes. PBMCs were isolated by Ficoll-Paque Plus density-gradient centrifugation. Immediately after collection, samples were stored at -80 degrees C until analysis. Two rounds of multiplex PCR on genomic DNA were used to amplify the TCR beta CDR3 region. In the first round of PCR, primers specific to each TRBV and TRBJ gene were used, and the primer sequences are filed in Chinese patent CN105087789A. Universal primers were used in the second round of PCR. The Roche High Pure PCR Template Preparation Kit was used to extract genomic DNA from frozen PBMCs. The libraries underwent paired-end sequencing with 151 bp reads on an Illumina HiSeq 3000. The authors' pipeline ran thus. CutAdapt was used to remove raw reads lacking the multiplex PCR primer sequences. High-quality paired reads were merged into contigs with PEAR. By aligning each contig to reference sequences, MiXCR assigned the TRB V, D and J gene segments to that contig. To remove sequencing errors, CDR3 sequences were clustered according to base quality and sequence similarity. Diversity was calculated as Shannon entropy divided by the natural log of the number of productive TCR sequences. Clonality was computed as one minus the ratio of Shannon entropy to the natural log of the number of unique clonotypes. Progression-free survival cut-offs for repertoire metrics were chosen using the Youden index of ROC curves, with analyses run in R 3.5.3. TCRdb trimmed public reads at Q25 via fastp, called clones via MiXCR and kept in-frame beta chains. One record per CDR3 amino acid sequence lists the most common genes and DNA. TCRdb's processing, not the authors' own work, is the source of the V and J calls. The sample profile shows about 51,000 distinct CDR3 sequences; approximately 35% of them were found once. Approximately 8.3% of the sample rests with the top ten.

The sample in question was PBMCs, obtained before or after stereotactic body radiation therapy (not recorded which). This TCR was sampled from a donor at least 50 years old with non-small cell lung cancer. The sequence links TRBV20-1 to TRBJ2-7; TRBD2 agrees with 7 junctional bases. The CDR3 protein is CSARGSPFSGGNYEQYF. Read as DNA, the sequence is TGCAGTGCTAGAGGCTCCCCTTTCTCGGGAGGTAACTACGAGCAGTACTTC.